This TCR beta chain was identified during a study of OX40 agonist ivuxolimab in advanced cancers. The table came from immunoSEQ multiplex PCR; TCRdb's copy has only in-frame clones and leaves some out. The sample lists about 44,000 clones, 90% to 95% seen once, with roughly 30% in the top ten. Comments on this clone: Its antigen is undetermined.

Germline-derived CDR1 and CDR2 are LNHDA and SQIVND (reference sequence). The junction had 2 bases not matched to a gene; V was cut back by 6 bases and J by 2 bases. The CDR3 consists of 13 residues. Study-level results: Among the lowest levels of clonal expansion were found in partial responders at 0.1-3.0 mg/kg.

The receptor comes from an adult with an advanced solid tumor such as melanoma, head and neck, liver or kidney cancer. The chain uses TRBV19 and TRBJ2-7; 9 nucleotides agree with TRBD1. The specimen comprised CD4+ or CD8+ T cells sorted from blood, sampled in a trial of the OX40 agonist ivuxolimab. CDR3 nucleotides: TGTGCCAGTAGCCGACAGGGGGCCTACGAGCAGTACTTC. Protein: CASSRQGAYEQYF.